This TCR beta chain was identified during a study of blood T cell repertoires in COVID-19. On the study more broadly: Donors in the United States, Italy and Spain gave samples during acute or convalescent COVID-19. Nucleic acid was either cDNA or gDNA, and it came from T cells, B-cell-depleted T cells, or PBMCs.

Source study methods: Reference gene primer amplification yielded estimated nucleated cell counts. Method: immunoSEQ multiplex PCR; TCRdb's copy keeps in-frame clones and lacks some. That table gives V, J and clone size, and the DNA gave D and trimming. There are about 70,000 clones in the sample; 81% occur only once, and around 0.91% lies in the top ten. The length of the CDR3 is 16 residues. With 6 bases removed from V and 0 bases from J, the gap between germline ends came to 12 bases. Germline V gene sequence: CDR1 SGHTA, CDR2 FQGNSA. Sequencing input: peripheral blood. The J gene is TRBJ1-6, the V gene TRBV7-2; D is unresolved. The clonotype was recovered from a woman in her 70s with acute or convalescent COVID-19. The CDR3 nucleotides are TGTGCCAGCAGGCCCGGCGGTAGCTCCTATAATTCACCCCTCCACTTT. Translated: CASRPGGSSYNSPLHF.